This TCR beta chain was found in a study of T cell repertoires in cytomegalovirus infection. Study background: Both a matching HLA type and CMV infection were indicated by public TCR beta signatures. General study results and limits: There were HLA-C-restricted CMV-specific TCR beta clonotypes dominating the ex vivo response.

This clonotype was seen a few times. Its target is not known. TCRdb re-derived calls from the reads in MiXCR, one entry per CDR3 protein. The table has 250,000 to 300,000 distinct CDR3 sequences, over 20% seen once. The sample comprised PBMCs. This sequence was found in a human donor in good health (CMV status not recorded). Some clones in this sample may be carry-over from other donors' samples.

The CDR3 nucleotides read TGTGCCATCAGTGGTCAGCGGGGGGGCCTCACAGATACGCAGTATTTT. Residues: CAISGQRGGLTDTQYF. The rearrangement joins TRBV10-3 to TRBJ2-3, with 10 bases aligning to TRBD2. This CDR3 contains 16 residues. CDR1 is ENHRY, CDR2 SYGVKD, per germline. With V trimmed by 4 bases and J by 2 bases, 6 bases remained unmatched.